This T cell receptor beta chain was profiled in a study of cytomegalovirus exposure and HLA in healthy donors. This CDR3 contains 14 residues. Germline CDR1 MGHRA, CDR2 YSYEKL. Trimming shortened V by 1 base and J by 3 bases, and 9 bases separated the two germline ends. Comments on this clone: Its antigen remains unknown.

The study's findings and limits: The study listed roughly 160 cytomegalovirus-associated TCR beta chains.

The donors were members of the validation cohort comprising approximately 110 subjects, separate from the approximately 630-subject first cohort. Measured with immunoSEQ multiplex PCR; TCRdb has only the in-frame clones, and not every one. The sample has over 200,000 clones; roughly 88% are singletons. The chain links TRBV4-1 to TRBJ1-1, with a tentative D call TRBD1 (5 bases). The sequenced material came from PBMCs. The receptor was isolated from a young woman in good health and CMV-seronegative. The CDR3 bases are TGCGCCAGCAGCCAAGTCGCAGGGTACACTGAAGCTTTCTTT. This translates into CASSQVAGYTEAFF.